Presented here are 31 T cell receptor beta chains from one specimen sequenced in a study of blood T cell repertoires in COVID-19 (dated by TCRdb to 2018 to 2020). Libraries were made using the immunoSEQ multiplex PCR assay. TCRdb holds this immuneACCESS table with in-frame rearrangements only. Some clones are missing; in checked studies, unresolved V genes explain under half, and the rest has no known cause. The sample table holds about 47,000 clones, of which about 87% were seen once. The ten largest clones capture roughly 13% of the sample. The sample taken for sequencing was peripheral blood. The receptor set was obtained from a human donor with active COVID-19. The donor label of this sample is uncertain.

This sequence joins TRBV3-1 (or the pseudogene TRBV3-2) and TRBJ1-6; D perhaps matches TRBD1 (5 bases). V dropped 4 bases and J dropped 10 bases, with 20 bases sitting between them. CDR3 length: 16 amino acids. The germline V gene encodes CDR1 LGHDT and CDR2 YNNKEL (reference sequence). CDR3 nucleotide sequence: TGTGCCAGCAGCCGGACTGGTGTGGGGGGAGGCTCACCCCTCCACTTT. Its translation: CASSRTGVGGGSPLHF.

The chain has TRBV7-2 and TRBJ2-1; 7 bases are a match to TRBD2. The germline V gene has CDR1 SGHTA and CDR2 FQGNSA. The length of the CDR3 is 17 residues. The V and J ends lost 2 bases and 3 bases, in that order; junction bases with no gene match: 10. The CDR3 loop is CASSLTSSREIYNEQFF. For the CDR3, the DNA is TGTGCCAGCAGCTTAACTTCATCGCGGGAGATCTACAATGAGCAGTTCTTC.

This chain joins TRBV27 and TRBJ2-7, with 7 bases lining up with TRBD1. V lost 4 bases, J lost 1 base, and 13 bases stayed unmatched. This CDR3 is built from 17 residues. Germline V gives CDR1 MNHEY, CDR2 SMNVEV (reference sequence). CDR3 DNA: TGTGCCAGCAGTTCCACCGCAAGGACAGGTTTTTCCTACGAGCAGTACTTC. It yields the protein CASSSTARTGFSYEQYF.

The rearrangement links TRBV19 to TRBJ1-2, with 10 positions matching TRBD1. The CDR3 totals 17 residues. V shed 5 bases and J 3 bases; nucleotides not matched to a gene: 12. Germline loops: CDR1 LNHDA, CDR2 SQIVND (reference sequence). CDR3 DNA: TGTGCCAGTAGTCAGGACTGGGACAGGGGTATGGACTATGGCTACACCTTC. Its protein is CASSQDWDRGMDYGYTF.

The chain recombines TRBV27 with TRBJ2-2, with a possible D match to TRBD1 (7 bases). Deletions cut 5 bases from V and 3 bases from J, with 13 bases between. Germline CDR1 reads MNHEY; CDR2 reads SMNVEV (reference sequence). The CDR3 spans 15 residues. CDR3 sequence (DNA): TGTGCCAGCAGTCGGAGGGACAGCTACACCGGGGAGCTGTTTTTT. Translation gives CASSRRDSYTGELFF.

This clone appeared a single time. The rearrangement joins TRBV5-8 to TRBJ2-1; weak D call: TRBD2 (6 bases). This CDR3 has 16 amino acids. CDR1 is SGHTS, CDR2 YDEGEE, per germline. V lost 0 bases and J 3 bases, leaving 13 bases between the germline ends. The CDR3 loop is CASSLGAGPFYNEQFF. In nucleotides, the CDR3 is TGTGCCAGCAGCTTGGGAGCGGGTCCGTTCTACAATGAGCAGTTCTTC.

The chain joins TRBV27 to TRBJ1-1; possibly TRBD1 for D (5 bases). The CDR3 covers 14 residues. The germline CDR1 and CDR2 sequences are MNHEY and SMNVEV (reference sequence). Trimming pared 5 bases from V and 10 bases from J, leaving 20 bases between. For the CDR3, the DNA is TGTGCCAGCAGTCAGGGTATTGGCCCCCTGGGAGCTTTCTTT. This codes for CASSQGIGPLGAFF.

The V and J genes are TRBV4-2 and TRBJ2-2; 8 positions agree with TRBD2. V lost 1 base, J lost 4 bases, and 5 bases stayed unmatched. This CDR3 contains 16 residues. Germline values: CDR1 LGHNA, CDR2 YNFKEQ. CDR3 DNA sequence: TGTGCCAGCAGCCAAGCGGGGACTAGGGGCACCGGGGAGCTGTTTTTT. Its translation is CASSQAGTRGTGELFF.

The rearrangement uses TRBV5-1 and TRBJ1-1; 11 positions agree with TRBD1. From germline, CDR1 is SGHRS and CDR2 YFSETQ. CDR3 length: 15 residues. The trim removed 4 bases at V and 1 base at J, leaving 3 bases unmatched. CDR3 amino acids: CASSMGTGGNTEAFF. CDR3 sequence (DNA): TGCGCCAGCAGCATGGGGACAGGGGGGAACACTGAAGCTTTCTTT. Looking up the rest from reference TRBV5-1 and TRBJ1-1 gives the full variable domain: KAGVTQTPRYLIKTRGQQVTLSCSPISGHRSVSWYQQTPGQGLQFLFEYFSETQRNKGNFPGRFSGRQFSNSRSEMNVSTLELGDSALYLCASSMGTGGNTEAFFGQGTRLTVV.

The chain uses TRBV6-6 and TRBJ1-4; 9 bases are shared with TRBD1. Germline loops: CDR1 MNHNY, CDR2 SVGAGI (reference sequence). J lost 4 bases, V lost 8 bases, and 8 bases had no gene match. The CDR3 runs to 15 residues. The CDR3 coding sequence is TGTGCCAGCTTTACAGGGGGCCTTTATAATGAAAAACTGTTTTTT. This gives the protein CASFTGGLYNEKLFF.

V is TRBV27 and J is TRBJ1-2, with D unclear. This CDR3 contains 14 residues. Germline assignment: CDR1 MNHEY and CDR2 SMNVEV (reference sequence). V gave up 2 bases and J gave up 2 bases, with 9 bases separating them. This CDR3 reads CASSLIAGNYGYTF. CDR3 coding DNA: TGTGCCAGCAGTTTAATAGCGGGAAACTATGGCTACACCTTC.

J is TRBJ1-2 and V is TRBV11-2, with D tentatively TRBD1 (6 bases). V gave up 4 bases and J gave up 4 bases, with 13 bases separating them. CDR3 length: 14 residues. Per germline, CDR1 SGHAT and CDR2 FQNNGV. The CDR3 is CASSSRTEVYGYTF. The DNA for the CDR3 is TGTGCCAGCAGCTCCCGGACAGAAGTCTATGGCTACACCTTC.

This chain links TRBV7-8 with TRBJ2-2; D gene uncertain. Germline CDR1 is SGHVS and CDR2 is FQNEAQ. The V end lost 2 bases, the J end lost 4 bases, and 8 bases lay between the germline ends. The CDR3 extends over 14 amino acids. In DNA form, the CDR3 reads TGTGCCAGCAGCTTATCCCCGGGCACCGGGGAGCTGTTTTTT. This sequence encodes CASSLSPGTGELFF.

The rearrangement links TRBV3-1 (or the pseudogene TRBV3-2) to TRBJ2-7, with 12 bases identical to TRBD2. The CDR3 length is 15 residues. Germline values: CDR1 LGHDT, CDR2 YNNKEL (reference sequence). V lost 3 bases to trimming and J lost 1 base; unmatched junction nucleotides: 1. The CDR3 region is CASSHGLAGSYEQYF. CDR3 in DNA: TGTGCCAGCAGCCACGGACTAGCGGGGTCCTACGAGCAGTACTTC.

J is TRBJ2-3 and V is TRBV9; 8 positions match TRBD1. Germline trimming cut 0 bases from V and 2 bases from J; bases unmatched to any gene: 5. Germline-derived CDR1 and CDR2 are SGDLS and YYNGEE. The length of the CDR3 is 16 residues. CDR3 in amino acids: CASSVEGRGPTDTQYF. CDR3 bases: TGTGCCAGCAGCGTAGAGGGCAGGGGGCCCACAGATACGCAGTATTTT. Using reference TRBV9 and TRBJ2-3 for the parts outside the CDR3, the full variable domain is DSGVTQTPKHLITATGQRVTLRCSPRSGDLSVYWYQQSLDQGLQFLIQYYNGEERAKGNILERFSAQQFPDLHSELNLSSLELGDSALYFCASSVEGRGPTDTQYFGPGTRLTVL.

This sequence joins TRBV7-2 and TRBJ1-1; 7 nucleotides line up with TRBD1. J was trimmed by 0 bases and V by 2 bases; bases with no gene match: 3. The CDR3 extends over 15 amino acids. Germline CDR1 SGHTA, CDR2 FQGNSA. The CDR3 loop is CASSLTGAVNTEAFF. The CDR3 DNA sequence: TGTGCCAGCAGCTTAACAGGGGCTGTGAACACTGAAGCTTTCTTT.

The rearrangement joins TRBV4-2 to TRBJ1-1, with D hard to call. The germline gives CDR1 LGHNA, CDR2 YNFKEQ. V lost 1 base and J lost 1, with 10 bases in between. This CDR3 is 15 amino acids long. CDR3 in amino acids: CASSQGQNQNTEAFF. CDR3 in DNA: TGTGCCAGCAGCCAAGGCCAGAACCAGAACACTGAAGCTTTCTTT.

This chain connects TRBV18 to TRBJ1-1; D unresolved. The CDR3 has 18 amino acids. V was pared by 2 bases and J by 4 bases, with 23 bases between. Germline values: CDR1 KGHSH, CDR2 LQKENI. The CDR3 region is CASSPIQLKGEMITEAFF. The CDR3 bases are TGTGCCAGCTCACCAATACAACTTAAGGGAGAAATGATCACTGAAGCTTTCTTT.

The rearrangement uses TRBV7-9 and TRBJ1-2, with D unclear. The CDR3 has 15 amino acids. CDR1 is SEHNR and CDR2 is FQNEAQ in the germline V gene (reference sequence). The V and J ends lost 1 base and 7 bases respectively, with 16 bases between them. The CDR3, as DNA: TGTGCCAGCAGCTTAGAGGCTCAGGCCTTCAGTGGCTACACCTTC. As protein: CASSLEAQAFSGYTF.

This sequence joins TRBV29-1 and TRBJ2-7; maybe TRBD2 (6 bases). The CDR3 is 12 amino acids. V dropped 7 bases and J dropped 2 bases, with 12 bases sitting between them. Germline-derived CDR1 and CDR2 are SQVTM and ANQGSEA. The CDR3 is CSARGGTYEQYF. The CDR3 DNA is TGCAGCGCAAGGGGAGGTACCTACGAGCAGTACTTC.

CDR3 nucleotides: TGTGCCAGCAGCCCAGCTAGCGGGGGGGCGCTTGGGGCCAACGTCCTGACTTTC. Its protein is CASSPASGGALGANVLTF. The chain links TRBV5-4 to TRBJ2-6; 12 nucleotides match TRBD2. J was trimmed by 3 bases and V by 4 bases; bases with no gene match: 8. CDR1 is SGHNT and CDR2 is YYREEE in the germline V gene (reference sequence). The CDR3 runs 18 residues.

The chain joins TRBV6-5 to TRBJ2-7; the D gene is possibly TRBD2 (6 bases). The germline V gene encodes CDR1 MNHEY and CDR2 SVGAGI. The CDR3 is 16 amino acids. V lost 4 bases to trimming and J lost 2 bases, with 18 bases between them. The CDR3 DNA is TGTGCCAGCAGTTCACCGTCAAGCGGGTTCCCCTACGAGCAGTACTTC. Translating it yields CASSSPSSGFPYEQYF.

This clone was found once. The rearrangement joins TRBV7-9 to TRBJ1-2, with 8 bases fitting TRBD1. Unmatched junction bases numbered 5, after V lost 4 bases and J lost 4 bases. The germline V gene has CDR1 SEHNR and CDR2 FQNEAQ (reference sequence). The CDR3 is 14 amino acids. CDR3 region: CASSYSDRVYGYTF. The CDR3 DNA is TGTGCCAGCAGCTACTCGGACAGGGTCTATGGCTACACCTTC.

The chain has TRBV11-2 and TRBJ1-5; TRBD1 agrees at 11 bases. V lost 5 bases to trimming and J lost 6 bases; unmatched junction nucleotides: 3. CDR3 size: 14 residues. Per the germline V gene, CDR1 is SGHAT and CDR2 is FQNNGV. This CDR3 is CASSTGTGGQPQHF. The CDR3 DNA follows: TGTGCCAGCAGCACCGGGACAGGGGGTCAGCCCCAGCATTTT.

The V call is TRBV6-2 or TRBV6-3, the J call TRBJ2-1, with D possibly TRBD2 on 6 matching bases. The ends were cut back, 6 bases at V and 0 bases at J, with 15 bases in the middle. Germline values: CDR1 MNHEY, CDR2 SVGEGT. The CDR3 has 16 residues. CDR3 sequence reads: CASSPSRGYSYNEQFF. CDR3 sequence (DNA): TGTGCCAGCAGCCCCTCCCGGGGGTACTCCTACAATGAGCAGTTCTTC.

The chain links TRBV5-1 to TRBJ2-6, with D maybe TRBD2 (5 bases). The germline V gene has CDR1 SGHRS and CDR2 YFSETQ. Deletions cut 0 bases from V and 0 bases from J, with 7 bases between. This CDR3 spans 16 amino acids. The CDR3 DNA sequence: TGCGCCAGCAGCTTGGGTGGGAGCTCTGGGGCCAACGTCCTGACTTTC. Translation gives CASSLGGSSGANVLTF.

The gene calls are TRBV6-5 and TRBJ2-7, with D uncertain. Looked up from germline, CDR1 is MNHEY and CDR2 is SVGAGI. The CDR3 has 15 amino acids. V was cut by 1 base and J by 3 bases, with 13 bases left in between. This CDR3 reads CASSYFAARNYEQYF. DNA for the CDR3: TGTGCCAGCAGTTACTTTGCGGCGCGGAACTACGAGCAGTACTTC.

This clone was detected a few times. The CDR3 DNA sequence: TGCAGCGTTGACATCACTGAAGCTTTCTTT. This codes for CSVDITEAFF. This sequence joins TRBV29-1 and TRBJ1-1, with unresolved D. The CDR3 is 10 residues long. CDR1 and CDR2 from the germline V gene are SQVTM and ANQGSEA. V was shortened by 3 bases and J by 4 bases, with 3 bases between the two germline ends.

This chain's CDR3 is CVVTREAFF. The CDR3 DNA reads as TGTGTCGTGACTAGGGAAGCTTTCTTT. The chain carries TRBV5-6 and TRBJ1-1; D gene uncertain. CDR3 length equals 9 residues. CDR1 is SGHDT, CDR2 YYEEEE, per germline.

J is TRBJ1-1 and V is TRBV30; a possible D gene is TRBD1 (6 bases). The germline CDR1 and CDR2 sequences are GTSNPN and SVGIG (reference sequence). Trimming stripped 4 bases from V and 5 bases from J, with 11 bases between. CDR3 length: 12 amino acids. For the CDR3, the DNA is TGTGCCTGGAACGAGGGGGGGACTGAAGCTTTCTTT. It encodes CAWNEGGTEAFF.

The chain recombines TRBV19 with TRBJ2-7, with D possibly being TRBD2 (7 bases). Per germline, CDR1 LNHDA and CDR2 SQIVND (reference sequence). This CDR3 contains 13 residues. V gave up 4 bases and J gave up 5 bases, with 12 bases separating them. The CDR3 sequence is CASSTGRGDEQYF. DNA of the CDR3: TGTGCCAGTAGTACGGGGAGGGGGGACGAGCAGTACTTC.